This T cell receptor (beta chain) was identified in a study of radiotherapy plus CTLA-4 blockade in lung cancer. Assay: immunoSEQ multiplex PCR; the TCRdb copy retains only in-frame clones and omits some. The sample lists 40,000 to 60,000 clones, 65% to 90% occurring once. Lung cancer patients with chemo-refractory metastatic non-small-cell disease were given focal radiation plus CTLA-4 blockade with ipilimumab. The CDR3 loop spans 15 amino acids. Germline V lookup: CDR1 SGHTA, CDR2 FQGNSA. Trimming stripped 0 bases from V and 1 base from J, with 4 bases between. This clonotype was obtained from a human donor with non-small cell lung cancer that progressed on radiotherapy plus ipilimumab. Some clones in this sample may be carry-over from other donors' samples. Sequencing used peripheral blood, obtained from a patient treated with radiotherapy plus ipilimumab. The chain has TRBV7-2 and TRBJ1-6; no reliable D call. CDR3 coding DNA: TGTGCCAGCAGCTTAGCGCGGTCCTATAATTCACCCCTCCACTTT. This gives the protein CASSLARSYNSPLHF.